These 17 T cell receptor beta chains share one sample of origin, sequenced in a study of T cells in Graves' hyperthyroidism and ophthalmopathy. The CDR3 regions of TCR beta were amplified from RNA transcripts. TCR CDR3 regions were first amplified by RT-PCR with HTBI primers. Via MiXCR, TCRdb re-called the multiplex PCR reads, giving one row per CDR3 protein. There are approximately 510,000 distinct CDR3 sequences in the sample; around 21% occur only once, and roughly 29% lies in the top ten. The sequenced sample consisted of blood. The origin of the receptors is a young man with Graves' hyperthyroidism.

This clonotype came up many times. The J gene is TRBJ1-1, the V gene TRBV12-3 or TRBV12-4, with a weak D call TRBD1 (5 bases). Trimming shortened V by 2 bases and J by 5 bases, and 9 bases separated the two germline ends. CDR3 length: 13 residues. The CDR3 nucleotides are TGTGCCAGCAGTTTATCAGAGGGGACTGAAGCTTTCTTT. Its protein is CASSLSEGTEAFF.

This clonotype was picked up many times. V is TRBV2 and J is TRBJ2-7; D not resolved. Between the trimmed V and J ends, which lost 7 bases and 1 base, there was a span of 14 bases. CDR3 length: 14 amino acids. Germline CDR1 reads SNHLY; CDR2 reads FYNNEI. CDR3 residues: CASKIDGPSYEQYF. DNA for the CDR3: TGTGCCAGCAAAATTGACGGACCTTCCTACGAGCAGTACTTC.

Ten or more counts support this clonotype. The gene calls are TRBV10-3 and TRBJ1-1; no clear D gene. Trimming shortened V by 0 bases and J by 0 bases, and 5 bases separated the two germline ends. Germline V gene lookup returns CDR1 ENHRY and CDR2 SYGVKD. The CDR3 covers 14 residues. CDR3 in DNA: TGTGCCATCAGTGAGTCGACCGTGAACACTGAAGCTTTCTTT. Protein product: CAISESTVNTEAFF.

This clonotype was observed a few times. The genes are TRBV20-1 and TRBJ2-3, with 7 positions matching TRBD2. The CDR3 totals 15 residues. Per the germline V gene, CDR1 is DFQATT and CDR2 is SNEGSKA (reference sequence). V shed 3 bases, J shed 2 bases, and the junction held 8 bases outside the gene matches. CDR3 loop: CSASPQRGNTDTQYF. Written as DNA, the CDR3 is TGCAGTGCTAGCCCGCAGCGGGGAAACACAGATACGCAGTATTTT.

This clonotype was detected a few times. This sequence joins TRBV6-1 and TRBJ2-5; either TRBD1 or TRBD2 may supply D (5 bases each). CDR1 is MNHNS, CDR2 SASEGT, per germline. This CDR3 has 15 residues. The V end was cut by 5 bases, the J end by 1 base, with 14 bases between. The CDR3 DNA reads as TGTGCCAGCAGTCCCTGGGGACGGGGCCAAGAGACCCAGTACTTC. It is translated as CASSPWGRGQETQYF.

In this sample, this clonotype turned up many times. The J gene is TRBJ1-2, the V gene TRBV6-2 or TRBV6-3; D may be TRBD1 (6 bases). From germline, CDR1 is MNHEY and CDR2 SVGEGT. Trimming removed 5 bases from V and 9 bases from J, with 22 bases in between. CDR3 size: 15 residues. CDR3 sequence (DNA): TGTGCCAGCAGTAAAATAGACAGGAACGGCGGAAGCTACACCTTC. This sequence encodes CASSKIDRNGGSYTF.

The chain recombines TRBV20-1 with TRBJ2-7, with 7 positions matching TRBD1. The CDR3 sequence is 13 residues long. V lost 3 bases, J lost 3 bases, and 5 bases stayed unmatched. The germline V gene encodes CDR1 DFQATT and CDR2 SNEGSKA (reference sequence). The CDR3 is CSARQGVGYEQYF. The CDR3 DNA sequence: TGCAGTGCTAGGCAGGGGGTGGGCTACGAGCAGTACTTC.

The table lists this clonotype with a few counts. The rearrangement joins TRBV4-1 to TRBJ2-7; 7 bases match TRBD2. CDR1 is MGHRA, CDR2 YSYEKL, per germline. V lost 2 bases, J lost 7 bases, and 8 bases stayed unmatched. The CDR3 has 14 residues. The CDR3 spells CASSQLPLGGEQYF. The DNA for the CDR3 is TGCGCCAGCAGCCAACTCCCCCTGGGGGGGGAGCAGTACTTC.

There are many counts of this clonotype. This chain links TRBV6-1 with TRBJ1-1; no clear D gene. Germline-derived CDR1 and CDR2 are MNHNS and SASEGT. The CDR3 spans 13 residues. The V gene lost 2 bases and the J gene lost 7 bases, with 11 bases spanning the gap. The CDR3 DNA reads TGTGCCAGCAGTGAATCGGGGAGGGTTGAAGCTTTCTTT. As protein: CASSESGRVEAFF.

This clonotype appeared many times. V gene TRBV19 combines with J gene TRBJ1-1; D is undetermined. This CDR3 spans 14 amino acids. Between the trimmed V and J ends, which lost 5 bases and 1 base, there was a span of 11 bases. The V gene's germline CDR1 is LNHDA and CDR2 SQIVND (reference sequence). CDR3 loop: CASSFPSGNTEAFF. The CDR3 bases are TGTGCCAGTAGTTTCCCCTCAGGGAACACTGAAGCTTTCTTT.

There are a few counts of this clonotype. The chain combines TRBV12-3 or TRBV12-4 with TRBJ2-5; tentatively, D is TRBD2 (6 bases). V gave up 7 bases and J gave up 5 bases, with 17 bases separating them. The CDR3 runs to 14 residues. The CDR3 is CASTASGGTETQYF. The CDR3 coding sequence is TGTGCCAGCACCGCGTCCGGGGGTACGGAGACCCAGTACTTC.

In its sample, this clonotype was seen many times. The chain recombines TRBV10-3 with TRBJ1-1; tentatively, D is TRBD1 (6 bases). The germline gives CDR1 ENHRY, CDR2 SYGVKD. This CDR3 comprises 14 residues. V was trimmed by 0 bases and J by 6 bases, leaving 11 bases between them. In nucleotides, the CDR3 is TGTGCCATCAGTGAGTCGGGGTCAGGGGCTGAAGCTTTCTTT. Translating it yields CAISESGSGAEAFF.

The chain is built from TRBV6-1 and TRBJ1-1; D is undetermined. Trimming removed 7 bases from V and 3 bases from J, with 15 bases in between. Germline CDR1 and CDR2: MNHNS and SASEGT. CDR3 length equals 14 residues. The CDR3 sequence: CASTLRRADTEAFF. The CDR3 DNA reads as TGTGCCAGCACCCTGCGAAGGGCGGACACTGAAGCTTTCTTT.

In this sample, this clonotype turned up many times. A read error may produce the germline difference seen at one junction end. The CDR3 loop is CVSSFGSGQGYEQYF. The CDR3 nucleotides read TGTGTCAGCAGTTTTGGATCGGGACAGGGCTACGAGCAGTACTTC. The V and J genes are TRBV28 and TRBJ2-7, with 9 bases fitting TRBD1. This CDR3 comprises 15 residues. Per germline, CDR1 MDHEN and CDR2 SYDVKM.

This clonotype was seen ten or more times. The J gene is TRBJ2-7, the V gene TRBV6-5; the D gene could be TRBD1 or TRBD2 (5 bases each). V was shortened by 0 bases and J by 6 bases, with 6 bases between the two germline ends. Germline-derived CDR1 and CDR2 are MNHEY and SVGAGI. The CDR3 spans 12 residues. DNA for the CDR3: TGTGCCAGCAGTTACTCGGGGGTCGAGCAGTACTTC. It is translated as CASSYSGVEQYF.

This chain joins TRBV20-1 and TRBJ1-2, with a tentative D call TRBD1 (5 bases). Germline V lookup: CDR1 DFQATT, CDR2 SNEGSKA (reference sequence). V dropped 3 bases and J dropped 0 bases, with 8 bases sitting between them. The CDR3 covers 13 residues. This CDR3 reads CSASWTTNYGYTF. In DNA, the CDR3 is TGCAGTGCTAGTTGGACAACTAACTATGGCTACACCTTC.

The genes are TRBV12-3 or TRBV12-4 and TRBJ1-5; D is undetermined. The CDR3 sequence is 14 residues long. Trimming left V 4 bases short and J 2 bases short, with 9 bases between. For the CDR3, the DNA is TGTGCCAGCAGTTCCAACACTGGCAATCAGCCCCAGCATTTT. Amino acids: CASSSNTGNQPQHF.